These 14 T cell receptor beta chains came from one sample sequenced in a study of T-cell reconstitution after alpha-beta-depleted transplantation in children. TCRbeta library preparation incorporated unique molecular identifiers. Each CDR3 protein is one row after TCRdb ran MiXCR on the PCR reads. The data contain about a million distinct CDR3 sequences, about 26% of them singletons. This specimen consisted of PBMCs, mostly from graft donor cells, obtained 360 days after TCRalphabeta/CD19-depleted stem cell transplant. All receptors derive from a boy younger than two who had a stem cell transplant for SCID, so the T cells may come from the graft donor.

The CDR3 DNA follows: TGTGCCAGCAGCCGTGACGGGAGCTCTGGAAACACCATATATTTT. Translation: CASSRDGSSGNTIYF. The rearrangement uses TRBV9 and TRBJ1-3; no definite D call. Trimming removed 4 bases from V and 0 bases from J, with 11 bases in between. CDR3 length: 15 amino acids. Germline CDR1 and CDR2: SGDLS and YYNGEE.

The chain carries TRBV15 and TRBJ2-3; D unclear. Germline CDR1 is LNHNV and CDR2 is YYDKDF (reference sequence). The V end was cut by 0 bases, the J end by 4 bases, with 14 bases between. This CDR3 is 16 amino acids long. The CDR3 sequence: CATSRDPPHMADTQYF. In nucleotides, the CDR3 is TGTGCCACCAGCAGAGATCCCCCCCACATGGCAGATACGCAGTATTTT.

V gene TRBV20-1 combines with J gene TRBJ1-1; TRBD1 is a possible D gene (6 bases). V gave up 4 bases and J gave up 8 bases, with 14 bases separating them. Germline CDR1 is DFQATT and CDR2 is SNEGSKA (reference sequence). The CDR3 has 12 residues. This CDR3 reads CSANTGAREAFF. The CDR3 nucleotides read TGCAGTGCTAATACGGGGGCTCGGGAAGCTTTCTTT.

V and J are TRBV4-1 and TRBJ1-5; 9 positions match TRBD1. Germline V gives CDR1 MGHRA, CDR2 YSYEKL. Losses at the gene ends were 5 bases for V and 3 bases for J; bases not matched to a gene: 2. The CDR3 loop spans 14 amino acids. The CDR3: CASSWDRVNQPQHF. The CDR3 coding sequence is TGCGCCAGCAGCTGGGACAGGGTCAATCAGCCCCAGCATTTT.

The rearrangement links TRBV12-3 or TRBV12-4 to TRBJ2-5; 11 nucleotides agree with TRBD2. This CDR3 is built from 15 residues. The trim removed 3 bases at V and 3 bases at J, leaving 3 bases unmatched. In DNA, the CDR3 is TGTGCCAGCAGTTTGGTAGCGGGGGGGAAAGAGACCCAGTACTTC. It codes for CASSLVAGGKETQYF.

The chain joins TRBV4-2 to TRBJ2-1, with 7 bases that match TRBD2. Germline trimming cut 4 bases from V and 0 bases from J; bases unmatched to any gene: 6. Germline V gives CDR1 LGHNA, CDR2 YNFKEQ. The CDR3 totals 16 residues. The chain's CDR3 is CASSPREGSSYNEQFF. The CDR3 DNA sequence: TGTGCCAGCAGCCCGAGGGAGGGAAGCTCCTACAATGAGCAGTTCTTC.

This clonotype appeared a few times. V and J are TRBV5-1 and TRBJ2-1; 12 bases are shared with TRBD1. The V gene end was trimmed by 4 bases and the J gene end by 8 bases; junction bases not matched to a gene: 7. CDR3 length equals 15 residues. Germline-derived CDR1 and CDR2 are SGHRS and YFSETQ. The CDR3 protein is CASSMGQGAIDEQFF. The CDR3 coding sequence is TGCGCCAGCAGCATGGGACAGGGGGCGATCGATGAGCAGTTCTTC.

The J gene is TRBJ2-7, the V gene TRBV18; D gene ambiguous. The V gene's germline CDR1 is KGHSH and CDR2 LQKENI. V was clipped by 2 bases and J by 2 bases, with 10 bases between them. The CDR3 contains 14 residues. The CDR3 nucleotides read TGTGCCAGCTCACCAACCTCAGAAGCCTACGAGCAGTACTTC. This sequence encodes CASSPTSEAYEQYF.

This CDR3 is CASSRLDRGDYEQYF. CDR3 nucleotide sequence: TGCGCCAGCAGCCGACTGGACAGGGGCGACTACGAGCAGTACTTC. V gene TRBV4-1 combines with J gene TRBJ2-7, with 9 bases identical to TRBD1. CDR1 is MGHRA and CDR2 is YSYEKL in the germline V gene. Trimming at V came to 4 bases and at J to 3 bases, leaving 7 bases not matched to a gene. This CDR3 contains 15 residues.

The chain has TRBV5-1 and TRBJ2-7, with 11 bases lining up with TRBD1. CDR3 length equals 15 residues. V dropped 0 bases and J dropped 4; count of bases not matched to a gene: 3. Germline lookup yields CDR1 SGHRS and CDR2 YFSETQ. The chain's CDR3 is CASSLGTGGKYEQYF. CDR3 nucleotide sequence: TGCGCCAGCAGCTTGGGGACAGGGGGCAAGTACGAGCAGTACTTC.

This clonotype was counted between two and nine times. This chain connects TRBV5-6 to TRBJ1-5; D is perhaps TRBD1 (6 bases). V dropped 0 bases and J dropped 2 bases, with 12 bases sitting between them. The germline V gene encodes CDR1 SGHDT and CDR2 YYEEEE. This CDR3 is built from 16 residues. CDR3: CASSLGQGMGNQPQHF. The CDR3 nucleotides are TGTGCCAGCAGCTTGGGGCAGGGGATGGGCAATCAGCCCCAGCATTTT. The full variable domain, rest sourced from reference TRBV5-6 and TRBJ1-5, is DAGVTQSPTHLIKTRGQQVTLRCSPKSGHDTVSWYQQALGQGPQFIFQYYEEEERQRGNFPDRFSGHQFPNYSSELNVNALLLGDSALYLCASSLGQGMGNQPQHFGDGTRLSIL.

The chain links TRBV12-3 or TRBV12-4 to TRBJ1-3; D is ambiguous. Trimming removed 3 bases from V and 2 bases from J, with 14 bases in between. CDR3 length: 16 amino acids. For the CDR3, the DNA is TGTGCCAGCAGTTTCTCCAGGACGACACCTGGAAACACCATATATTTT. Its translation: CASSFSRTTPGNTIYF.

The gene calls are TRBV5-1 and TRBJ2-3; D is ambiguous. There are 14 residues in the CDR3. The germline V and J ends were trimmed by 7 bases and 0 bases, with 12 bases remaining between them. CDR1 SGHRS and CDR2 YFSETQ come from the germline V gene. Here the CDR3 DNA reads TGCGCCAGCGCCCGGAGTTCTAGCACAGATACGCAGTATTTT. This sequence encodes CASARSSSTDTQYF.

The chain uses TRBV10-3 and TRBJ2-7, with 7 bases matching TRBD2. Germline V lookup: CDR1 ENHRY, CDR2 SYGVKD. This CDR3 region has 13 residues. V gave up 2 bases and J gave up 4 bases; unmatched junction bases: 2. CDR3 nucleotides: TGTGCCATCAGTGAGAGGGGAGGGTACGAGCAGTACTTC. It specifies CAISERGGYEQYF.